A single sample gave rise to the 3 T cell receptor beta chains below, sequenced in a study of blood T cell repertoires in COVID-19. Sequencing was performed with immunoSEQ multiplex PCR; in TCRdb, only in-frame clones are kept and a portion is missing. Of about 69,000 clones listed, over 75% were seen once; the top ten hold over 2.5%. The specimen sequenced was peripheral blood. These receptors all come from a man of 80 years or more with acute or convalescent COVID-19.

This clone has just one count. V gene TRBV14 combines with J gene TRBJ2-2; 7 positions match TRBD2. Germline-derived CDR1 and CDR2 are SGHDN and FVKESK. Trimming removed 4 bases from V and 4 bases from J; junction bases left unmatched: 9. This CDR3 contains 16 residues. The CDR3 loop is CASSRVSGIPTGELFF. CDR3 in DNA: TGTGCCAGCAGCCGCGTAAGCGGGATACCCACCGGGGAGCTGTTTTTT.

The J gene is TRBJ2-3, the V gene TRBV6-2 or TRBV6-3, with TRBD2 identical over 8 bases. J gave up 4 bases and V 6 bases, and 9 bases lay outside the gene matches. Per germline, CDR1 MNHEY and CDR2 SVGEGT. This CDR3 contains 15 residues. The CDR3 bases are TGTGCCAGCAGCCCCGGGACTAGGAGGCCAGATACGCAGTATTTT. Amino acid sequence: CASSPGTRRPDTQYF.

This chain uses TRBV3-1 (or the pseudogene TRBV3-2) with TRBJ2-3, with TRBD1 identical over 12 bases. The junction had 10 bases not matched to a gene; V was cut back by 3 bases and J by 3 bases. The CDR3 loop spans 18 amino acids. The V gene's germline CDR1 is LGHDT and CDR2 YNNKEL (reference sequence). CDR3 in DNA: TGTGCCAGCAGCCAGCCCGGGACAGGGGGCTTGGGAACAGATACGCAGTATTTT. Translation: CASSQPGTGGLGTDTQYF.